Presented here are 26 T cell receptor beta chains from one specimen sequenced in a study of blood T cell repertoires in COVID-19. The assay was immunoSEQ multiplex PCR, and TCRdb's table has in-frame clones only and misses some. The sample shows 25,000 to 30,000 clones, roughly 89% of them seen only once. The specimen sequenced was peripheral blood. Receptors were obtained from a man aged 65 to 85 with active COVID-19.

V gene TRBV5-6 combines with J gene TRBJ2-5; TRBD1 agrees at 8 bases. The V and J ends lost 4 bases and 2 bases, in that order; junction bases with no gene match: 7. The germline V gene encodes CDR1 SGHDT and CDR2 YYEEEE. The length of the CDR3 is 15 residues. The DNA for the CDR3 is TGTGCCAGCAGCGTTAGGGACAGGCTACAAGAGACCCAGTACTTC. It encodes CASSVRDRLQETQYF.

The CDR3 protein is CASNGGLYGYTF. CDR3 nucleotide sequence: TGTGCCAGCAACGGGGGACTCTATGGCTACACCTTC. The chain uses TRBV28 and TRBJ1-2; D possibly corresponds to TRBD1 (5 bases). CDR1 is MDHEN and CDR2 is SYDVKM in the germline V gene. This CDR3 has 12 amino acids. V was clipped by 7 bases and J by 4 bases, with 10 bases between them.

This sequence joins TRBV21-1 and TRBJ2-3; the table's D call of TRBD2 was not tested on the DNA. TRBV21-1 is a pseudogene segment. CDR3 size: 15 residues. The CDR3 DNA reads as TGTGCCAGCAGCAAAGGTCGGGGGGGGACAGATACGCAGTATTTT. Translated, it gives CASSKGRGGTDTQYF.

This chain connects TRBV28 to TRBJ1-4, with a weak D call TRBD1 (5 bases). Germline assignment: CDR1 MDHEN and CDR2 SYDVKM. The CDR3 length is 15 residues. Trimming left V 7 bases short and J 9 bases short, with 21 bases between. The CDR3 spells CASMVSGGIGKKLFF. CDR3 in DNA: TGTGCCAGCATGGTCAGCGGGGGGATTGGGAAAAAACTGTTTTTT.

With respect to this clone: Distinct nucleotide sequences in the sample also encode this CDR3. This sequence joins TRBV18 and TRBJ1-2; D gene ambiguous. This CDR3 is built from 13 residues. CDR1 is KGHSH, CDR2 LQKENI, per germline. V was trimmed by 3 bases and J by 3 bases, leaving 8 bases between them. This CDR3 is CASSPGTDYGYTF. The DNA of the CDR3 is TGTGCCAGCTCACCTGGAACAGACTATGGCTACACCTTC.

The rearrangement uses TRBV11-2 and TRBJ1-5, with D unresolved. V was trimmed by 1 base and J by 1 base, leaving 8 bases between them. CDR3 length equals 15 residues. The germline V gene has CDR1 SGHAT and CDR2 FQNNGV. The CDR3 DNA is TGTGCCAGCAGCTTAGGGCAGGCGAGCAATCAGCCCCAGCATTTT. Translation: CASSLGQASNQPQHF.

The chain is built from TRBV28 and TRBJ1-2; D unclear. The germline CDR1 and CDR2 sequences are MDHEN and SYDVKM. CDR3 size: 13 residues. V was trimmed by 3 bases and J by 3 bases, leaving 8 bases between them. CDR3 residues: CASSFDGDYGYTF. The CDR3 bases are TGTGCCAGCAGTTTCGACGGGGACTATGGCTACACCTTC.

This chain links TRBV13 with TRBJ2-7; 9 positions agree with TRBD1. The CDR3 spans 14 residues. The V and J ends lost 6 bases and 2 bases, in that order; junction bases with no gene match: 5. Germline CDR1 is PRHDT and CDR2 is FYEKMQ (reference sequence). Here the CDR3 reads CASSKTGGAYEQYF. CDR3 sequence (DNA): TGTGCCAGCAGTAAAACAGGGGGCGCCTACGAGCAGTACTTC.

This clone appeared a single time. This rearrangement joins TRBV5-4 to TRBJ2-5, with 8 bases aligning to TRBD1. J lost 4 bases, V lost 4 bases, and 6 bases had no gene match. This CDR3 is built from 14 residues. CDR1 and CDR2 from the germline V gene are SGHNT and YYREEE (reference sequence). CDR3 protein: CASSRTGLRETQYF. The CDR3 DNA sequence: TGTGCCAGCAGCAGGACAGGGCTGCGAGAGACCCAGTACTTC.

The chain has TRBV9 and TRBJ2-2; tentative D call: TRBD2 (6 bases). Germline CDR1 SGDLS, CDR2 YYNGEE. Trimming shortened V by 0 bases and J by 4 bases, and 7 bases separated the two germline ends. The CDR3 contains 14 residues. This CDR3 reads CASSVDSGTGELFF. The CDR3 region has the DNA TGTGCCAGCAGCGTAGATAGCGGCACCGGGGAGCTGTTTTTT.

The chain recombines TRBV11-2 with TRBJ2-1, with 10 bases identical to TRBD2. Germline CDR1 SGHAT, CDR2 FQNNGV. V lost 1 base, J lost 8 bases, and 5 bases stayed unmatched. The CDR3 spans 15 residues. CDR3 sequence: CASSLGSGGVDEQFF. DNA of the CDR3: TGTGCCAGCAGCTTAGGAAGCGGGGGGGTAGATGAGCAGTTCTTC. The full variable domain, with the rest looked up from reference TRBV11-2 and TRBJ2-1, is EAGVAQSPRYKIIEKRQSVAFWCNPISGHATLYWYQQILGQGPKLLIQFQNNGVVDDSQLPKDRFSAERLKGVDSTLKIQPAKLEDSAVYLCASSLGSGGVDEQFFGPGTRLTVL.

This chain joins TRBV19 and TRBJ1-2; 12 bases line up with TRBD1. The V gene's germline CDR1 is LNHDA and CDR2 SQIVND (reference sequence). The ends lost 6 bases at V and 6 bases at J; junction bases unmatched: 5. This CDR3 has 14 residues. The CDR3 spells CASRGTGGAHGYTF. CDR3 DNA sequence: TGTGCCAGTAGGGGGACAGGGGGCGCGCATGGCTACACCTTC.

The DNA for the CDR3 is TGCGCCAGCAGCCAAGAGATTTCAGGGGACGGCTTCAATTCACCCCTCCACTTT. Protein: CASSQEISGDGFNSPLHF. V usage is TRBV4-3 and J usage is TRBJ1-6; perhaps TRBD1 as D (6 bases). V was cut by 0 bases and J by 7 bases, with 19 bases left in between. The CDR3 runs 18 residues. CDR1 LGHNA and CDR2 YSLEER come from the germline V gene.

The rearrangement links TRBV10-1 to TRBJ1-2; D possibly corresponds to TRBD1 (5 bases). This CDR3 region has 14 residues. V was clipped by 2 bases and J by 2 bases, with 9 bases between them. Germline V CDR1 and CDR2: WNHNN, SYGVQD (reference sequence). DNA for the CDR3: TGCGCCAGCAGTGAGGAGACAGTGAACTATGGCTACACCTTC. Protein product: CASSEETVNYGYTF.

The V gene is TRBV2, the J gene TRBJ1-6; TRBD1 aligns across 7 bases. The junction had 3 bases not matched to a gene; V was cut back by 3 bases and J by 7 bases. The CDR3 has 14 residues. From germline, CDR1 is SNHLY and CDR2 FYNNEI. CDR3 DNA sequence: TGTGCCAGCAGTGAGGGGACAGCAAATTCACCCCTCCACTTT. Encoded protein: CASSEGTANSPLHF. Filled out from reference TRBV2 and TRBJ1-6, the complete variable domain reads EPEVTQTPSHQVTQMGQEVILRCVPISNHLYFYWYRQILGQKVEFLVSFYNNEISEKSEIFDDQFSVERPDGSNFTLKIRSTKLEDSAMYFCASSEGTANSPLHFGNGTRLTVT.

The chain recombines TRBV7-3 with TRBJ1-1; 8 nucleotides agree with TRBD1. The CDR3 runs to 13 residues. Losses at the gene ends were 2 bases for V and 8 bases for J; bases not matched to a gene: 4. Germline values: CDR1 SGHTA, CDR2 FQGTGA. The DNA for the CDR3 is TGTGCCAGCAGCTTAGGACAGGGAGGAGAAGCTTTCTTT. It yields the protein CASSLGQGGEAFF.

This chain uses TRBV6-5 with TRBJ1-1; TRBD1 matches at 8 bases. There are 14 residues in the CDR3. Trimming removed 6 bases from V and 7 bases from J; junction bases left unmatched: 10. CDR1 is MNHEY and CDR2 is SVGAGI in the germline V gene. CDR3 bases: TGTGCCAGCAGGACGGGGATCGGGACAGGTGAAGCTTTCTTT. This sequence encodes CASRTGIGTGEAFF.

The chain employs TRBV11-2 and TRBJ1-1, with D unresolved. The CDR3 is 13 amino acids. V shed 3 bases and J shed 11 bases, with 16 bases lying between them. Looked up from germline, CDR1 is SGHAT and CDR2 is FQNNGV. CDR3 nucleotides: TGTGCCAGCAGCTTTGATGCCAAACTCGCGGCTTTCTTT. This codes for CASSFDAKLAAFF. Drawing the rest from reference TRBV11-2 and TRBJ1-1, the complete variable domain is EAGVAQSPRYKIIEKRQSVAFWCNPISGHATLYWYQQILGQGPKLLIQFQNNGVVDDSQLPKDRFSAERLKGVDSTLKIQPAKLEDSAVYLCASSFDAKLAAFFGQGTRLTVV.

The chain carries TRBV6-2 or TRBV6-3 and TRBJ1-2, with TRBD1 matching over 7 bases. The ends lost 3 bases at V and 7 bases at J; junction bases unmatched: 8. The CDR3 extends over 14 amino acids. The germline CDR1 and CDR2 sequences are MNHEY and SVGEGT. Here the CDR3 DNA reads TGTGCCAGCAGTTATTCTGGGACAGCAAGTGGCTACACCTTC. Protein product: CASSYSGTASGYTF.

The V call is TRBV27, the J call TRBJ1-4; TRBD1 matches at 9 bases. J was trimmed by 6 bases and V by 2 bases; bases with no gene match: 7. CDR3 length: 16 amino acids. CDR1 and CDR2 from the germline V gene are MNHEY and SMNVEV (reference sequence). As DNA, the CDR3 is TGTGCCAGCAGTTTAGACAGGGGGGCTGGGTATGAAAAACTGTTTTTT. Amino acids: CASSLDRGAGYEKLFF.

The rearrangement links TRBV3-1 (or the pseudogene TRBV3-2) to TRBJ2-7, with a possible D match to TRBD2 (5 bases). Germline assignment: CDR1 LGHDT and CDR2 YNNKEL (reference sequence). The germline V and J ends were trimmed by 2 bases and 4 bases, with 9 bases remaining between them. The CDR3 sequence is 13 residues long. The CDR3 DNA follows: TGTGCCAGCAGCCAACTAGCCCCTTACGAGCAGTACTTC. It translates to CASSQLAPYEQYF.

The chain is built from TRBV27 and TRBJ2-7; 11 bases line up with TRBD2. This CDR3 contains 16 residues. The V gene end was trimmed by 2 bases and the J gene end by 4 bases; junction bases not matched to a gene: 7. The germline V gene has CDR1 MNHEY and CDR2 SMNVEV (reference sequence). This CDR3 is CASSLKASGGMYEQYF. The CDR3 DNA sequence: TGTGCCAGCAGTTTAAAGGCTAGCGGGGGGATGTACGAGCAGTACTTC.

The chain couples TRBV6-5 to TRBJ1-4; 8 bases are a match to TRBD1. There are 14 residues in the CDR3. After removal of 5 bases from V and 5 bases from J, the junction contained 4 bases not matched to a gene. CDR1 is MNHEY, CDR2 SVGAGI, per germline. The CDR3 loop reads CASSTGTGNEKLFF. The CDR3 bases are TGTGCCAGCAGTACCGGGACAGGAAATGAAAAACTGTTTTTT.

This clone was seen a few times. The chain joins TRBV7-9 to TRBJ1-1; D call uncertain. The length of the CDR3 is 14 residues. The V end was cut by 5 bases, the J end by 4 bases, with 14 bases between. Per germline, CDR1 SEHNR and CDR2 FQNEAQ (reference sequence). DNA of the CDR3: TGTGCCAGCAGCCCCGGGATTGGTAGCACTGAAGCTTTCTTT. Translating it yields CASSPGIGSTEAFF.

The gene calls are TRBV12-3 or TRBV12-4 and TRBJ1-2; no clear D gene. V was cut by 5 bases and J by 1 base, with 8 bases left in between. This CDR3 is built from 13 residues. In nucleotides, the CDR3 is TGTGCCAGCAGTACATCCGTTAACTATGGCTACACCTTC. This encodes CASSTSVNYGYTF.

The V and J genes are TRBV4-3 and TRBJ2-4; maybe TRBD1 (5 bases). The V gene's germline CDR1 is LGHNA and CDR2 YSLEER. This CDR3 is 14 amino acids long. With 0 bases removed from V and 6 bases from J, the gap between germline ends came to 9 bases. CDR3: CASSQDIQANIQYF. CDR3 sequence (DNA): TGCGCCAGCAGCCAAGATATACAGGCAAACATTCAGTACTTC.